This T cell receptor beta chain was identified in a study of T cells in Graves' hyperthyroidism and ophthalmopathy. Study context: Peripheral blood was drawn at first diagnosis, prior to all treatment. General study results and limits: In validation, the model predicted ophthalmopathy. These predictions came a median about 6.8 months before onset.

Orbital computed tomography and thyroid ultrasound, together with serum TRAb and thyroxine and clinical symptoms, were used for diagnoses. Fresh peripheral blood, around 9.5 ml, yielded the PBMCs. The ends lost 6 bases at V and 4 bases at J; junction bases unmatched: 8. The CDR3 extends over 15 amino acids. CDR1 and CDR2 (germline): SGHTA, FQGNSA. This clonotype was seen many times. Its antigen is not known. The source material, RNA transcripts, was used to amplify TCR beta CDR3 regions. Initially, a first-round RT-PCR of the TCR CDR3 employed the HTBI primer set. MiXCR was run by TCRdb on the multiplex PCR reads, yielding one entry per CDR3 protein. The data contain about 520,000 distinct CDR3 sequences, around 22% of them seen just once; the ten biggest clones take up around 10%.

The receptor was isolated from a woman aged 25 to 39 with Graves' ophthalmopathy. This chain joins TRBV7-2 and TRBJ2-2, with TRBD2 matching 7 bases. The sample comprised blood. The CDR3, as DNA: TGTGCCAGCAGTTTTAACGGCGGGGGCACCGGGGAGCTGTTTTTT. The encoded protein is CASSFNGGGTGELFF.